This is a list of T cell receptor beta chains from one sample in a study of T cells after somatic rescue of genetic block. Assay: immunoSEQ multiplex PCR; the TCRdb copy retains only in-frame clones and omits some. Altogether around 64,000 clones are present, roughly nine tenths being singletons, with the ten largest covering around 3%. The sequenced sample was peripheral blood mononuclear cells (PBMCs). The receptors derive from a man aged 40-50 years. Both conserved end residues are part of each CDR3. D genes are given only for firm matches. Clone size is stated in some rows and not others, as once, few, many or a class when expanded.

TRBJ2-7 | . | . | TRBV7-2 | CASSARLGAYEQYF | TGTGCCAGCAGCGCCCGGCTGGGGGCCTACGAGCAGTACTTC
TRBJ2-3 | . | . | TRBV6-1 | CASSEAVRTSTDTQYF | TGTGCCAGCAGTGAAGCGGTACGGACTAGCACAGATACGCAGTATTTT
TRBJ2-7 | . | TRBD1 | TRBV9 | CASSAGGQGTYEQYF | TGTGCCAGCAGCGCGGGGGGACAGGGGACCTACGAGCAGTACTTC
TRBJ1-3 | . | . | TRBV7-8 | CASSLALGDSPWDTIYF | TGTGCCAGCAGCTTAGCTCTAGGAGACTCACCGTGGGACACCATATATTTT
TRBJ2-6 | . | . | TRBV25-1 | CASSDDSGANVLTF | TGTGCCAGCAGTGATGACTCTGGGGCCAACGTCCTGACTTTC
TRBJ2-3 | once | TRBD1 | TRBV14 | CASSQVPDRESSPQDTQYF | TGTGCCAGCAGCCAAGTACCCGACAGGGAGTCAAGCCCTCAAGATACGCAGTATTTT
TRBJ2-3 | . | TRBD2 | TRBV7-8 | CASSLGRLAGTDTQYF | TGTGCCAGCAGCTTAGGGAGACTAGCGGGGACAGATACGCAGTATTTT
TRBJ2-1 | . | TRBD2 | TRBV7-9 | CASSLSGTSGYNEQFF | TGTGCCAGCAGCCTTAGTGGGACTAGCGGATACAATGAGCAGTTCTTC
TRBJ2-4 | . | TRBD1 | TRBV28 | CASSSQHPGQGGQNIQYF | TGTGCCAGCAGTTCGCAACATCCGGGACAGGGGGGACAAAACATTCAGTACTTC
TRBJ2-1 | . | . | TRBV11-2 | CASSLKRGSYNEQFF | TGTGCCAGCAGCTTAAAGCGCGGTTCCTACAATGAGCAGTTCTTC
TRBJ1-2 | . | . | TRBV20-1 | CSASSFYGYTF | TGCAGTGCTAGTTCCTTCTATGGCTACACCTTC
TRBJ2-4 | . | TRBD1 | TRBV2 | CASSLTGASLAKNIQYF | TGTGCCAGCAGTCTCACAGGGGCCTCACTAGCCAAAAACATTCAGTACTTC
TRBJ2-4 | once | . | TRBV28 | CASSLYGGMGAKNIQYF | TGTGCCAGCAGTTTATATGGGGGGATGGGGGCCAAAAACATTCAGTACTTC
TRBJ2-1 | . | . | TRBV5-6 | CASSLEMVPAHEQFF | TGTGCCAGCAGCTTGGAAATGGTCCCCGCCCATGAGCAGTTCTTC
TRBJ1-1 | . | . | TRBV18 | CASSPPIGGGEAFF | TGTGCCAGCTCACCACCCATCGGGGGGGGTGAAGCTTTCTTT
TRBJ2-3 | . | . | TRBV7-2 | CASSLALRVSTDTQYF | TGTGCCAGCAGCTTAGCGCTACGGGTTAGCACAGATACGCAGTATTTT
TRBJ1-4 | . | . | TRBV7-8 | CASQRGVGEKLFF | TGTGCCAGCCAGAGAGGGGTTGGGGAAAAACTGTTTTTT
TRBJ1-5 | . | . | TRBV6-1 | CASSEGFGVQPQHF | TGTGCCAGCAGTGAAGGTTTCGGCGTACAGCCCCAGCATTTT
TRBJ2-7 | . | . | TRBV7-2 | CASSLERQGRSYEQYF | TGTGCCAGCAGCTTAGAGCGGCAGGGTAGATCCTACGAGCAGTACTTC
TRBJ2-1 | . | . | TRBV10-1 | CASSEWGGEQFF | TGCGCCAGCAGTGAGTGGGGCGGCGAGCAGTTCTTC
TRBJ1-1 | . | TRBD1 | TRBV19 | CASSTKDRPNTEAFF | TGTGCCAGTAGTACAAAGGACAGGCCGAACACTGAAGCTTTCTTT
TRBJ2-5 | . | TRBD2 | TRBV11-2 | CASSSGTSGRVETQYF | TGTGCCAGCAGCTCAGGGACTAGCGGGAGGGTAGAGACCCAGTACTTC
TRBJ1-1 | . | TRBD1 | TRBV7-3 | CASSPHDRGTEAFF | TGTGCCAGCAGCCCCCACGACAGGGGCACTGAAGCTTTCTTT
TRBJ1-1 | . | . | TRBV9 | CASSVEGDPNTEAFF | TGTGCCAGCAGCGTAGAAGGAGACCCGAACACTGAAGCTTTCTTT
TRBJ2-7 | . | TRBD2 | TRBV28 | CASTSLAGSYEQYF | TGTGCCAGCACTAGCCTAGCGGGCTCCTACGAGCAGTACTTC
TRBJ1-1 | . | . | TRBV6-6 | CASTPGRGTEAFF | TGTGCCAGCACTCCCGGTCGCGGCACTGAAGCTTTCTTT
TRBJ2-1 | . | TRBD1 | TRBV18 | CASSPARQGRGYNEQFF | TGTGCCAGCTCACCGGCTAGACAGGGTCGCGGCTACAATGAGCAGTTCTTC
TRBJ1-1 | . | . | TRBV28 | CASRTALNTEAFF | TGTGCCAGCAGAACAGCCTTGAACACTGAAGCTTTCTTT
TRBJ1-2 | once | TRBD1 | TRBV28 | CASSLDRAGYTF | TGTGCCAGCAGTTTAGACAGGGCTGGCTACACCTTC
TRBJ2-3 | . | . | TRBV27 | CASSRLAADTQYF | TGTGCCAGCAGCCGACTGGCGGCAGATACGCAGTATTTT
TRBJ2-7 | . | . | TRBV19 | CASATGFGYEQYF | TGTGCCAGTGCGACTGGTTTTGGCTACGAGCAGTACTTC
TRBJ2-2 | few | . | TRBV19 | CAGGRNTGELFF | TGTGCGGGGGGAAGGAACACCGGGGAGCTGTTTTTT
TRBJ2-1 | once | TRBD2 | TRBV10-1 | CASTEGGGSGKSSYNEQFF | TGCGCCAGCACCGAGGGCGGGGGTAGCGGGAAAAGCTCCTACAATGAGCAGTTCTTC
TRBJ2-3 | few | . | TRBV5-1 | CASSLDSTDTQYF | TGCGCCAGCAGCTTGGACAGCACAGATACGCAGTATTTT
TRBJ2-7 | . | TRBD1 | TRBV25-1 | CASSELKGAMGEQYF | TGTGCCAGCAGTGAATTAAAGGGGGCCATGGGAGAGCAGTACTTC
TRBJ1-2 | . | . | TRBV27 | CASSVGGVRGYGYTF | TGTGCCAGCAGTGTCGGTGGGGTTCGAGGATATGGCTACACCTTC
TRBJ1-6 | . | . | TRBV15 | CATSRNSPLHF | TGTGCCACCAGCAGGAATTCACCCCTCCACTTT
TRBJ2-3 | . | TRBD2 | TRBV11-2 | CASSTGTSVSVDWDTQYF | TGTGCCAGCAGCACCGGGACTAGCGTTTCCGTCGATTGGGATACGCAGTATTTT
TRBJ2-6 | . | . | TRBV6-1 | CASSEARFLGTGANVLTF | TGTGCCAGCAGTGAAGCGCGATTCCTAGGTACTGGGGCCAACGTCCTGACTTTC
TRBJ2-1 | . | . | TRBV4-1 | CASSQELGGRYNEQFF | TGCGCCAGCAGCCAAGAACTGGGCGGGCGCTACAATGAGCAGTTCTTC
TRBJ2-1 | . | TRBD1 | TRBV6-1 | CASSEGTGWDEQFF | TGTGCCAGCAGTGAAGGGACAGGGTGGGATGAGCAGTTCTTC
TRBJ1-5 | once | . | TRBV7-2 | CASSLAQAGLQPQHF | TGTGCCAGCAGCTTAGCGCAAGCAGGGCTCCAGCCCCAGCATTTT
TRBJ2-7 | . | TRBD2 | TRBV13 | CASSRGPRGEAYEQYF | TGTGCCAGCAGCCGGGGGCCGCGGGGGGAAGCCTACGAGCAGTACTTC
TRBJ2-1 | . | . | TRBV10-3 | CAISERENYNEQFF | TGTGCCATCAGTGAACGGGAGAACTACAATGAGCAGTTCTTC
TRBJ1-5 | . | . | TRBV5-1 | CASSLGDGNQPQHF | TGCGCCAGCAGCTTGGGGGACGGCAATCAGCCCCAGCATTTT
TRBJ2-1 | . | . | TRBV11-2 | CASSLDRRKQFF | TGTGCCAGCAGCTTAGATCGGAGAAAGCAGTTCTTC
TRBJ1-1 | . | TRBD1 | TRBV19 | CASSISPGTGVNTEAFF | TGTGCCAGTAGTATCTCACCCGGGACAGGGGTGAACACTGAAGCTTTCTTT
TRBJ2-7 | . | . | TRBV13 | CASSLAGHEQYF | TGTGCCAGCAGCTTAGCGGGCCACGAGCAGTACTTC
TRBJ2-7 | . | . | TRBV7-9 | CASSDPTGEPYF | TGTGCCAGCAGCGACCCAACCGGCGAACCGTACTTC
TRBJ2-1 | . | TRBD2 | TRBV7-6 | CASSTSGGPYNEQFF | TGTGCCAGCAGCACCAGCGGGGGCCCTTACAATGAGCAGTTCTTC
TRBJ2-7 | . | . | TRBV15 | CATSRDGGTYEQYF | TGTGCCACCAGCAGAGATGGCGGGACCTACGAGCAGTACTTC
TRBJ2-1 | . | TRBD2 | TRBV5-8 | CASSLLGGSSSYNEQFF | TGTGCCAGCAGCCTACTTGGCGGGAGCAGCTCCTACAATGAGCAGTTCTTC
TRBJ2-7 | once | . | TRBV4-1 | CASSQDPHGSEQYF | TGCGCCAGCAGCCAAGATCCTCATGGGTCCGAGCAGTACTTC
TRBJ1-2 | . | TRBD1 | TRBV5-4 | CASSLDRGGYTF | TGTGCCAGCAGCTTGGACAGGGGTGGCTACACCTTC
TRBJ2-7 | . | . | TRBV28 | CASSPGRLGGEQYF | TGTGCCAGCAGTCCGGGACGACTTGGGGGGGAGCAGTACTTC
TRBJ1-6 | . | . | TRBV5-4 | CASSLPYRNSYNSPLHF | TGTGCCAGCAGCTTGCCCTACCGGAACTCCTATAATTCACCCCTCCACTTT
TRBJ1-1 | . | . | TRBV28 | CASKMGGANTEAFF | TGTGCCAGCAAAATGGGGGGGGCGAACACTGAAGCTTTCTTT
TRBJ2-7 | . | . | TRBV7-9 | CASSPRGTHEQYF | TGTGCCAGCAGCCCCCGGGGCACCCACGAGCAGTACTTC
TRBJ2-1 | . | . | TRBV4-1 | CASSQVAGPYNEQFF | TGCGCCAGCAGCCAAGTGGCGGGGCCCTATAATGAGCAGTTCTTC